This T cell receptor beta chain was profiled in a study of tumor-infiltrating lymphocytes in primary liver carcinoma (dated by TCRdb to the late 2010s). About the full investigation: Surgical resection was performed in China between 2015 and March 2016 on several patients with histopathologically diagnosed primary liver carcinoma. Roughly 3.65 to 8 million productive TCRbeta reads were obtained per sample, and no significant difference in read depth was found between tissue types. A total of roughly 35 specimens from 5 patients, comprising about 25 tumor regions, 5 adjacent noncancerous liver tissues and 5 peripheral blood samples, were covered by TCRbeta repertoire sequencing. Across five regions of each liver tumor, along with adjacent normal tissue and blood, the study brought together TCRbeta repertoire sequencing, expression microarrays and whole-exome sequencing. The tumors of the five patients were staged as T1-T3 N0M0, with maximum diameters ranging from roughly 4 to 11 cm. Repertoires from technical replicates were highly reproducible, with mean shared-clone rates approximately 0.88 and correlation coefficients above 0.98. Hepatocellular carcinoma (four) or combined HCC and intrahepatic cholangiocarcinoma (one) was present in the five patients, who were three men and two women aged 30 to 69 years. General findings and caveats noted by the study authors: Repertoire overlap was found to be higher between tumor regions (mean approximately 35%) than between tumor-adjacent (roughly 17%) or tumor-blood (about 15%) pairs, consistent with antigen-driven expansion. Because the samples were bulk and unsorted, CD4+ and CD8+ T cell repertoires could not be compared. Only 4 or 5 patients were included in the study, and the authors note that the findings should be validated in a larger study. Only the TCR beta chain was sequenced, which likely underestimates true repertoire diversity because unpaired alpha chains were not captured. The top 250 clones made up a significantly larger repertoire fraction in tumors than in blood (p = 0.039).

Starting from around 500 ng total RNA, TCRbeta-specific cDNA was produced by reverse transcription with a constant-region primer and ProtoScript II reverse transcriptase. The TCRbeta libraries were prepared through three rounds of nested multiplex PCR following a slightly modified ARM-PCR procedure. Each of the first two PCR rounds ran for about 10 cycles and used multiplex TRBV1-TRBV30 forward primers together with a Cbeta reverse primer. Sample barcodes and Illumina adapters were attached in a final 25-cycle PCR using Deep VentR polymerase. Before sequencing, amplicons of 200-500 bp were purified from gel using a QIAquick gel extraction kit. An Illumina HiSeq 2500 was used to sequence the TCRbeta amplicons with 250-bp paired-end reads. Under the source paper's analysis protocol: Trimmomatic v0.33 was used to quality-trim the reads, and FLASH v1.2.11 was used to merge paired reads so that full CDR3 sequences could be recovered. MiGEC v1.2.1b assigned V, D and J germline segments to the rearranged TCRbeta sequences. VDJtools v1.0.0 computed clonotype statistics and Shannon-Wiener diversity indices. To reduce sampling bias, subsequent analyses other than the diversity analysis used only the 250 most abundant clonotypes in each sample. Starting from the raw public reads, TCRdb applied fastp trimming at Q25, assembled clones with MiXCR and retained in-frame beta chains. Each record represents a unique CDR3 protein, reported with the most common genes and DNA among its rows. The V and J calls follow TCRdb's processing rather than the paper's. In all, the sample holds a few hundred thousand distinct CDR3 sequences, and around three fifths of those were seen once. About a sixth of the sample is in the top ten clones.

Regarding this clonotype: Which antigen it targets is not known. Base qualities were left out, and no much larger clone turns up one base away.

The CDR3 runs 14 amino acids, cysteine and phenylalanine included. Kept here is only the CDR3 DNA, which spans 42 bases and is read in frame from base 1. CDR1 MDHEN and CDR2 SYDVKM were looked up in the germline V gene. A distance of 8 bases separates the germline ends of V and J, which lose 2 bases and 2 bases respectively. TRIzol reagent was used to extract blood RNA from unsorted whole blood, while the DNeasy Blood & Tissue kit provided the germline DNA. At the time of sampling, the patients had chronic HBV infection and had not received any treatment. Before surgery, approximately 3.6 milliliters of peripheral blood were drawn into K2EDTA tubes.

The sample comprised peripheral blood. Rearrangement joined TRBV28 to TRBJ2-3; the D gene identity is not certain. The TCR sequence derives from a woman aged 30 to 39 with primary liver carcinoma and hepatitis B virus infection. In nucleotide form, the sequence is TGTGCCAGCAGTTTACCCCTATTCACAGATACGCAGTATTTT. It translates to CASSLPLFTDTQYF.